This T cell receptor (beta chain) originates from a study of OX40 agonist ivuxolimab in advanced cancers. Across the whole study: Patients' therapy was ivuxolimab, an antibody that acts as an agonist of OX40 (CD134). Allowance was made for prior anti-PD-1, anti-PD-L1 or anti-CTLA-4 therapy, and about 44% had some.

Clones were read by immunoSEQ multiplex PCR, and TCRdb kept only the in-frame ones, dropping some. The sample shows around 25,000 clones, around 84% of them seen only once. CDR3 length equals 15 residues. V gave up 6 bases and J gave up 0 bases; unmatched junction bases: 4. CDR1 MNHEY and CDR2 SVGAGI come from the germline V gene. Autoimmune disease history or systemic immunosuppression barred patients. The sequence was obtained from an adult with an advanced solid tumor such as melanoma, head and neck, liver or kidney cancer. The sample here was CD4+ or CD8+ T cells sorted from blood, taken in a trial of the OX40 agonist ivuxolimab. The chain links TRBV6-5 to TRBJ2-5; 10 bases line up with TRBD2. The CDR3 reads CASSISGRDQETQYF. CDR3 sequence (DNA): TGTGCCAGCAGCATCAGCGGGAGGGACCAAGAGACCCAGTACTTC.